One sample yielded the 21 T cell receptor beta chains listed below, sequenced in a study of T cells in Graves' hyperthyroidism and ophthalmopathy. Amplification yielded TCR beta CDR3 regions, with RNA transcripts as the source. TCR CDR3 underwent first-round RT-PCR with the HTBI primer set. TCRdb processed the multiplex PCR reads anew with MiXCR; each CDR3 protein has one entry. The sample includes about 640,000 distinct CDR3 sequences, about 45% of them seen just once. Material for sequencing was peripheral blood or thyroid tissue (not recorded which). The receptors originated from an adult man with Graves' disease, either hyperthyroidism or ophthalmopathy (not recorded which).

The chain employs TRBV16 and TRBJ1-2; D remains unclear. V gave up 2 bases and J gave up 0 bases, with 7 bases separating them. The CDR3 totals 14 residues. Germline lookup yields CDR1 KGHSY and CDR2 FQNENV. CDR3 sequence (DNA): TGTGCCAGCAGCCAAAGTCCAGCTAACTATGGCTACACCTTC. Translation gives CASSQSPANYGYTF.

The chain joins TRBV6-5 to TRBJ2-6; D call uncertain. V lost 6 bases and J lost 4, with 13 bases in between. Germline lookup yields CDR1 MNHEY and CDR2 SVGAGI. The CDR3 is 15 residues long. CDR3 amino acids: CASREQIQGANVLTF. CDR3 nucleotide sequence: TGTGCCAGCAGGGAACAGATCCAGGGGGCCAACGTCCTGACTTTC.

Comment on this clonotype: This may arise from a read error, as a much more abundant clone is one base away. The chain couples TRBV20-1 to TRBJ1-5; TRBD1 might be the D (5 bases). Germline V gene lookup returns CDR1 DFQATT and CDR2 SNEGSKA (reference sequence). V was trimmed by 3 bases and J by 7 bases, leaving 13 bases between them. The CDR3 runs 13 residues. The DNA for the CDR3 is TGCAGTGCTAGTGCAGGGATGGGGCAGCCCCAGCATTTT. Amino acids: CSASAGMGQPQHF.

The chain carries TRBV7-9 and TRBJ1-3; no reliable D call. Germline V gene lookup returns CDR1 SEHNR and CDR2 FQNEAQ (reference sequence). This CDR3 has 11 residues. V shed 6 bases and J shed 7 bases, with 7 bases lying between them. In DNA form, the CDR3 reads TGTGCCAGCAGTGACCTCAACACCATATATTTT. As protein: CASSDLNTIYF. The variable domain in full, with the rest retrieved from reference TRBV7-9 and TRBJ1-3, is DTGVSQNPRHKITKRGQNVTFRCDPISEHNRLYWYRQTLGQGPEFLTYFQNEAQLEKSRLLSDRFSAERPKGSFSTLEIQRTEQGDSAMYLCASSDLNTIYFGEGSWLTVV.

The chain carries TRBV16 and TRBJ2-7; D unresolved. The CDR3 totals 12 residues. CDR1 and CDR2 (germline): KGHSY, FQNENV. V lost 0 bases, J lost 5 bases, and 5 bases lay in between. CDR3: CASSQSPHEQYF. CDR3 nucleotides: TGTGCCAGCAGCCAATCCCCCCACGAGCAGTACTTC.

This clonotype has only a few counts. The V call is TRBV7-9, the J call TRBJ1-5; D not resolved. V shed 5 bases and J shed 0 bases, with 8 bases lying between them. Germline CDR1 is SEHNR and CDR2 is FQNEAQ (reference sequence). CDR3 length: 14 amino acids. The CDR3 DNA sequence: TGTGCCAGCAGCCCATTTGGTAGCAATCAGCCCCAGCATTTT. It translates to CASSPFGSNQPQHF. Together with reference TRBV7-9 and TRBJ1-5, the CDR3 gives the full variable domain: DTGVSQNPRHKITKRGQNVTFRCDPISEHNRLYWYRQTLGQGPEFLTYFQNEAQLEKSRLLSDRFSAERPKGSFSTLEIQRTEQGDSAMYLCASSPFGSNQPQHFGDGTRLSIL.

J is TRBJ1-1 and V is TRBV7-2, with D perhaps matching TRBD1 (5 bases). Germline-derived CDR1 and CDR2 are SGHTA and FQGNSA. V was pared by 2 bases and J by 5 bases, with 12 bases between. The CDR3 has 14 amino acids. The CDR3 reads CASSLSTGVTEAFF. DNA of the CDR3: TGTGCCAGCAGCTTATCGACGGGGGTTACTGAAGCTTTCTTT.

This clonotype was observed a handful of times. This sequence joins TRBV25-1 and TRBJ1-2; tentative D call: TRBD1 (6 bases). With 4 bases removed from V and 0 bases from J, the gap between germline ends came to 9 bases. CDR1 is MGHDK, CDR2 SYGVNS, per germline. This CDR3 contains 14 residues. CDR3 protein: CASSVTGTNYGYTF. The CDR3 nucleotides read TGTGCCAGCAGTGTGACAGGAACTAACTATGGCTACACCTTC.

This clonotype appeared a few times. V gene TRBV25-1 combines with J gene TRBJ2-5; 12 nucleotides align to TRBD2. The CDR3 is 16 amino acids. CDR1 MGHDK and CDR2 SYGVNS come from the germline V gene. The J segment lost 4 bases and the V segment lost 5 bases, leaving 8 bases of the junction unmatched. In DNA, the CDR3 is TGTGCCAGCAGTTACTTCGGACTAGCGGGAATAGAGACCCAGTACTTC. Amino acids: CASSYFGLAGIETQYF.

This clonotype was recorded a few times. This chain uses TRBV4-3 with TRBJ2-7; D is ambiguous. The CDR3 is 15 amino acids. From germline, CDR1 is LGHNA and CDR2 YSLEER. V was shortened by 1 base and J by 0 bases, with 10 bases between the two germline ends. CDR3 sequence reads: CASSQGTASSYEQYF. The CDR3 DNA follows: TGCGCCAGCAGCCAAGGCACAGCATCCTCCTACGAGCAGTACTTC.

The CDR3: CASSDSQGDGYTF. As DNA, the CDR3 is TGTGCCAGCAGTGACTCACAAGGGGATGGCTACACCTTC. The genes are TRBV6-4 and TRBJ1-2, with D maybe TRBD1 (5 bases). The CDR3 contains 13 residues. V lost 0 bases to trimming and J lost 6 bases, with 8 bases between them. Germline CDR1 is MRHNA and CDR2 is SNTAGT.

This chain links TRBV25-1 with TRBJ1-6; 7 nucleotides match TRBD1. J gave up 10 bases and V 9 bases, and 6 bases lay outside the gene matches. This CDR3 has 12 amino acids. In germline, CDR1 is MGHDK, CDR2 SYGVNS. The CDR3 region is CARTGFGSPLHF. The CDR3 DNA is TGTGCCAGGACAGGGTTTGGGTCACCCCTCCACTTT.

The V gene is TRBV3-2, the J gene TRBJ1-2. TRBV3-2 is a pseudogene locus. This CDR3 comprises 14 residues. CDR3 loop: CASSQARSSYGYTF. The CDR3 DNA sequence: TGTGCCAGCAGCCAAGCCAGGTCCTCCTATGGCTACACCTTC.

This clonotype appeared a few times. The rearrangement joins TRBV11-2 to TRBJ2-7; 9 positions match TRBD2. The V gene end was trimmed by 5 bases and the J gene end by 3 bases; junction bases not matched to a gene: 5. The CDR3 has 14 residues. CDR1 SGHAT and CDR2 FQNNGV come from the germline V gene. CDR3 residues: CASSDSGSLYEQYF. The DNA of the CDR3 is TGTGCCAGCAGCGATAGCGGGAGCCTCTACGAGCAGTACTTC.

V gene TRBV10-3 combines with J gene TRBJ1-4, with D possibly TRBD1 on 5 matching bases. Germline CDR1 ENHRY, CDR2 SYGVKD. The CDR3 totals 13 residues. V lost 10 bases and J lost 5, with 14 bases in between. CDR3 in DNA: TGTGCCACCAGGGTGTCATCGAATGAAAAACTGTTTTTT. Protein sequence: CATRVSSNEKLFF.

This clonotype was detected many times. CDR3: CASSGETGNEKLFF. CDR3 DNA: TGTGCCAGCAGCGGGGAGACAGGGAATGAAAAACTGTTTTTT. The V gene is TRBV2, the J gene TRBJ1-4, with TRBD1 matching over 7 bases. Germline V CDR1 and CDR2: SNHLY, FYNNEI. Trimming cost V 6 bases and J 5 bases; bases outside gene matches: 6. The length of the CDR3 is 14 residues.

The rearrangement links TRBV29-1 to TRBJ1-3, with D tentatively TRBD1 (5 bases). V lost 8 bases and J lost 4, with 9 bases in between. The CDR3 is 11 residues long. Germline V lookup: CDR1 SQVTM, CDR2 ANQGSEA. CDR3 in amino acids: CSLGAGNTIYF. The DNA for the CDR3 is TGCAGCCTAGGGGCAGGAAACACCATATATTTT.

This clonotype has only one observation. The rearrangement uses TRBV11-1 and TRBJ2-7, with TRBD2 identical over 7 bases. The CDR3 totals 13 residues. Germline V gene sequence: CDR1 SGHAT, CDR2 FQDESV (reference sequence). V trimming: 11 bases; J trimming: 0 bases; junction bases outside the gene matches: 7. CDR3 coding DNA: TGTGCCTGCCGGGAGGCACTCTCCTACGAGCAGTACTTC. Protein: CACREALSYEQYF.

Points on this clonotype: This may come from a read error, since a much larger clone is one base off. The rearrangement joins TRBV7-8 to TRBJ1-6; D ambiguous. Trimming pared 0 bases from V and 11 bases from J, leaving 11 bases between. This CDR3 has 14 residues. The germline V gene encodes CDR1 SGHVS and CDR2 FQNEAQ. CDR3 loop: CASSLAPGGPPLHF. DNA of the CDR3: TGTGCCAGCAGCTTAGCCCCTGGCGGTCCACCCCTCCACTTT.

V usage is TRBV20-1 and J usage is TRBJ2-6, with TRBD1 matching over 9 bases. Looked up from germline, CDR1 is DFQATT and CDR2 is SNEGSKA (reference sequence). CDR3 length: 13 residues. V shed 4 bases, J shed 15 bases, and the junction held 10 bases outside the gene matches. CDR3 in DNA: TGCAGTGCTACGAAAACAGGGGGCGGCGGCCTGACTTTC. Protein product: CSATKTGGGGLTF.

This clonotype was detected many times. The CDR3 sequence: CASSMRQGGSSPLHF. In nucleotides, the CDR3 is TGTGCCAGTAGTATGCGGCAAGGGGGCAGTTCACCCCTCCACTTT. The chain has TRBV19 and TRBJ1-6; 7 bases fit TRBD1. V lost 3 bases, J lost 9 bases, and 8 bases stayed unmatched. The CDR3 has 15 residues. The germline gives CDR1 LNHDA, CDR2 SQIVND (reference sequence).